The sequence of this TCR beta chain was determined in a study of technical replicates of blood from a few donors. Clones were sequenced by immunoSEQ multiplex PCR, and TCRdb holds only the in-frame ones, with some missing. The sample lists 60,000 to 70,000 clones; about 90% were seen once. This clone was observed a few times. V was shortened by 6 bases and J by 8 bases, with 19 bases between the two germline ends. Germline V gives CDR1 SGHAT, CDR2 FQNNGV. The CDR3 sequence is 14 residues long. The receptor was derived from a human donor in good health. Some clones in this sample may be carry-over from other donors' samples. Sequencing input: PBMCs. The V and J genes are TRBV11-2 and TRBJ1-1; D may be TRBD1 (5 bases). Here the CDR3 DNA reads TGTGCCAGCAGATCGTTAAAAGGGGTGACGGAAGCTTTCTTT. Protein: CASRSLKGVTEAFF. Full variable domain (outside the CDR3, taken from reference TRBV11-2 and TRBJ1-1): EAGVAQSPRYKIIEKRQSVAFWCNPISGHATLYWYQQILGQGPKLLIQFQNNGVVDDSQLPKDRFSAERLKGVDSTLKIQPAKLEDSAVYLCASRSLKGVTEAFFGQGTRLTVV.